These 19 T cell receptor beta chains were all obtained from the same sample, sequenced in a study of regulatory T cells in long-lasting Graves disease. A single record per CDR3 protein comes from TCRdb applying MiXCR to the reads. The data show more than 1,500 distinct CDR3 sequences, with approximately 57% seen just once and roughly 6.9% held by the top ten. Following extraction of RNA from PBMCs, that RNA was used to make the TCR library. Sequenced here: peripheral blood mononuclear cells (PBMCs), sampled with antithyroid drug treatment, in newly diagnosed or persistent Graves disease (not recorded which). Receptor source: a human donor with Graves disease.

This clonotype was found a few times. The J gene is TRBJ2-3, the V gene TRBV24-1, with a tentative D call TRBD1 (5 bases). CDR3 size: 13 residues. Per germline, CDR1 KGHDR and CDR2 SFDVKD. V lost 5 bases to trimming and J lost 4 bases, with 9 bases between them. CDR3 region: CATSVQGSDTQYF. CDR3 coding DNA: TGTGCCACCAGTGTGCAGGGTTCAGATACGCAGTATTTT.

This chain joins TRBV11-1 and TRBJ2-7; 7 bases map to TRBD1. Per the germline V gene, CDR1 is SGHAT and CDR2 is FQDESV (reference sequence). The CDR3 extends over 14 amino acids. V was pared by 4 bases and J by 4 bases, with 7 bases of the junction left unmatched. Here the CDR3 DNA reads TGTGCCAGCAGCTACCCCGTGACAGGGTACGAGCAGTACTTC. Protein product: CASSYPVTGYEQYF.

This clonotype was detected only once. This rearrangement joins TRBV5-4 to TRBJ2-3; 8 bases map to TRBD1. The CDR3 has 16 amino acids. The J segment lost 2 bases and the V segment lost 0 bases, leaving 5 bases of the junction unmatched. Germline CDR1 reads SGHNT; CDR2 reads YYREEE (reference sequence). CDR3 coding DNA: TGTGCCAGCAGCTTGGACAGGACAGGGAACACAGATACGCAGTATTTT. It translates to CASSLDRTGNTDTQYF.

V is TRBV3-1 and J is TRBJ1-5; D is unresolved. The germline V gene has CDR1 LGHDT and CDR2 YNNKEL (reference sequence). Trimming left V 1 base short and J 3 bases short, with 13 bases between. The CDR3 has 16 residues. The CDR3 DNA follows: TGTGCCAGCAGCCAAGGGTTTCAGATGATCAATCAGCCCCAGCATTTT. This gives the protein CASSQGFQMINQPQHF. The full variable domain, in which reference TRBV3-1 and TRBJ1-5 provide the parts outside the CDR3, is DTAVSQTPKYLVTQMGNDKSIKCEQNLGHDTMYWYKQDSKKFLKIMFSYNNKELIINETVPNRFSPKSPDKAHLNLHINSLELGDSAVYFCASSQGFQMINQPQHFGDGTRLSIL.

The V and J genes are TRBV12-3 or TRBV12-4 and TRBJ2-1, with D tentatively TRBD1 (7 bases). V shed 2 bases and J shed 4 bases, with 15 bases lying between them. CDR3 length: 16 amino acids. CDR3 sequence (DNA): TGTGCCAGCAGTTTAAGAGCAGGGGGGATTTACAATGAGCAGTTCTTC. This gives the protein CASSLRAGGIYNEQFF.

The CDR3 is CSVDHRGINYGYTF. Here the CDR3 DNA reads TGCAGCGTTGACCACCGGGGTATTAACTATGGCTACACCTTC. The chain is built from TRBV29-1 and TRBJ1-2; D not certain. Germline V CDR1 and CDR2: SQVTM, ANQGSEA. V was trimmed by 3 bases and J by 1 base, leaving 12 bases between them. The CDR3 runs to 14 residues.

The chain uses TRBV3-1 and TRBJ2-2, with D possibly matching TRBD2 (5 bases). The CDR3 length is 14 residues. Trimming removed 0 bases from V and 5 bases from J, with 7 bases in between. Germline CDR1 and CDR2: LGHDT and YNNKEL (reference sequence). CDR3 in amino acids: CASSQDPGTGELFF. DNA of the CDR3: TGTGCCAGCAGCCAAGATCCGGGGACCGGGGAGCTGTTTTTT. Drawing the rest from reference TRBV3-1 and TRBJ2-2, the complete variable domain is DTAVSQTPKYLVTQMGNDKSIKCEQNLGHDTMYWYKQDSKKFLKIMFSYNNKELIINETVPNRFSPKSPDKAHLNLHINSLELGDSAVYFCASSQDPGTGELFFGEGSRLTVL.

The chain combines TRBV5-8 with TRBJ2-4, with 9 bases identical to TRBD1. The V gene's germline CDR1 is SGHTS and CDR2 YDEGEE. This CDR3 is 14 amino acids long. Trimming at V came to 2 bases and at J to 8 bases, leaving 5 bases not matched to a gene. The CDR3 bases are TGTGCCAGCAGCTTACAGGGGGCGCGGGACATTCAGTACTTC. Its protein product is CASSLQGARDIQYF. The variable domain in full, completed from reference TRBV5-8 and TRBJ2-4, reads EAGVTQSPTHLIKTRGQQATLRCSPISGHTSVYWYQQALGLGLQFLLWYDEGEERNRGNFPPRFSGRQFPNYSSELNVNALELEDSALYLCASSLQGARDIQYFGAGTRLSVL.

The chain couples TRBV10-3 to TRBJ2-3; 7 nucleotides line up with TRBD2. This CDR3 contains 15 residues. J lost 2 bases, V lost 4 bases, and 6 bases had no gene match. Looked up from germline, CDR1 is ENHRY and CDR2 is SYGVKD. The chain's CDR3 is CAISGDYPNTDTQYF. CDR3 nucleotides: TGTGCCATCAGTGGGGACTACCCTAACACAGATACGCAGTATTTT.

This rearrangement joins TRBV6-1 to TRBJ1-6, with 7 bases identical to TRBD1. There are 14 residues in the CDR3. Trimming cost V 7 bases and J 4 bases; bases outside gene matches: 4. Germline V CDR1 and CDR2: MNHNS, SASEGT. The CDR3 nucleotides are TGTGCCAGCATCCCGGGACAGTATAATTCACCCCTCCACTTT. The encoded protein is CASIPGQYNSPLHF.

In this sample, this clonotype turned up a few times. V usage is TRBV7-9 and J usage is TRBJ1-2, with 7 bases matching TRBD1. Germline CDR1 is SEHNR and CDR2 is FQNEAQ (reference sequence). The CDR3 extends over 16 amino acids. The junction had 13 bases not matched to a gene; V was cut back by 5 bases and J by 4 bases. The CDR3 nucleotides are TGTGCCAGCAGCCTAGTCGGACAGGCTACCCTCTATGGCTACACCTTC. It is translated as CASSLVGQATLYGYTF.

V is TRBV28 and J is TRBJ2-6, with D perhaps TRBD2 (5 bases). Germline lookup yields CDR1 MDHEN and CDR2 SYDVKM. Trimming removed 7 bases from V and 1 base from J, with 11 bases in between. The CDR3 has 15 residues. The CDR3 sequence: CASTLEGSGANVLTF. CDR3 bases: TGTGCCAGCACCTTAGAGGGATCTGGGGCCAACGTCCTGACTTTC.

This rearrangement joins TRBV28 to TRBJ2-7, with D tentatively TRBD1 or TRBD2 (5 bases each). The V and J ends lost 4 bases and 2 bases respectively, with 6 bases between them. The CDR3 is 12 residues long. Germline V gene data show CDR1 as MDHEN and CDR2 as SYDVKM. CDR3 sequence (DNA): TGTGCCAGCAGTTGGGGACCCTACGAGCAGTACTTC. This sequence encodes CASSWGPYEQYF.

V and J are TRBV3-1 and TRBJ1-1, with D unresolved. CDR3 length: 13 residues. V gave up 1 base and J gave up 12 bases, with 15 bases separating them. Germline V gives CDR1 LGHDT, CDR2 YNNKEL (reference sequence). The CDR3 sequence: CASSQAPGPTTFF. CDR3 nucleotides: TGTGCCAGCAGCCAAGCCCCAGGACCCACGACTTTCTTT.

The V call is TRBV12-3 or TRBV12-4, the J call TRBJ2-5; a weak D match, TRBD2 (5 bases). The CDR3 has 15 amino acids. V shed 1 base and J shed 4 bases, with 13 bases lying between them. CDR3 region: CASSLVGGFGETQYF. In nucleotides, the CDR3 is TGTGCCAGCAGTTTAGTAGGAGGTTTCGGAGAGACCCAGTACTTC.

The chain has TRBV28 and TRBJ2-2; perhaps TRBD1 as D (6 bases). Germline V CDR1 and CDR2: MDHEN, SYDVKM. V was clipped by 6 bases and J by 5 bases, with 10 bases between them. The CDR3 spans 13 residues. CDR3 sequence (DNA): TGTGCCAGCAGACAGGGCACGACCGGGGAGCTGTTTTTT. As protein: CASRQGTTGELFF.

This chain connects TRBV28 to TRBJ2-3; D tentatively reads TRBD1 or TRBD2 (5 bases each). Trimming cost V 5 bases and J 2 bases, with 11 bases left between them. The germline CDR1 and CDR2 sequences are MDHEN and SYDVKM. The CDR3 sequence is 14 residues long. CDR3 sequence: CASSLLGVTDTQYF. The CDR3 DNA reads TGTGCCAGCAGTCTCCTGGGGGTCACAGATACGCAGTATTTT. Combining the CDR3 with reference TRBV28 and TRBJ2-3 gives the whole variable domain DVKVTQSSRYLVKRTGEKVFLECVQDMDHENMFWYRQDPGLGLRLIYFSYDVKMKEKGDIPEGYSVSREKKERFSLILESASTNQTSMYLCASSLLGVTDTQYFGPGTRLTVL.

This clonotype was seen only a few times. This rearrangement joins TRBV4-1 to TRBJ1-1, with a weak D call TRBD1 (5 bases). This CDR3 is built from 15 residues. V lost 2 bases, J lost 4 bases, and 14 bases lay in between. Germline lookup yields CDR1 MGHRA and CDR2 YSYEKL. The CDR3 loop reads CASSQFPGSTTEAFF. For the CDR3, the DNA is TGCGCCAGCAGCCAATTTCCAGGGTCTACCACTGAAGCTTTCTTT.

The chain recombines TRBV2 with TRBJ2-2; no reliable D call. This CDR3 has 14 residues. The V and J ends lost 4 bases and 1 base respectively, with 7 bases between them. CDR1 is SNHLY and CDR2 is FYNNEI in the germline V gene. CDR3 sequence: CASSVTVNTGELFF. The CDR3 nucleotides read TGTGCCAGCAGTGTGACGGTGAACACCGGGGAGCTGTTTTTT.